This TCR beta chain was sequenced in a study of blood T cell repertoires in COVID-19. Across the whole study: Donors in the United States, Italy and Spain gave samples during acute or convalescent COVID-19. In each case, the material was cDNA or gDNA derived from T cells, B-cell-depleted T cells, or PBMCs.

The CDR3 has 15 amino acids. V was pared by 5 bases and J by 8 bases, with 21 bases between. Germline CDR1 LNHDA, CDR2 SQIVND (reference sequence). The authors' processing: From reference gene primer amplification, estimates of nucleated cell counts were derived. Repertoires were generated with immunoSEQ multiplex PCR, while TCRdb's copy carries only in-frame clones and drops some. For V, J and clone size, that table is used; D and trimming come from the DNA. Of about 15,000 clones listed, 70% to 75% are singletons. This chain connects TRBV19 to TRBJ1-2; D remains unclear. The sequencing input was peripheral blood. This clonotype originated in a man in his sixties with acute or convalescent COVID-19. CDR3 loop: CASSPWHGTMEGYTF. The CDR3 bases are TGTGCCAGTAGTCCCTGGCACGGTACTATGGAGGGCTACACCTTC.